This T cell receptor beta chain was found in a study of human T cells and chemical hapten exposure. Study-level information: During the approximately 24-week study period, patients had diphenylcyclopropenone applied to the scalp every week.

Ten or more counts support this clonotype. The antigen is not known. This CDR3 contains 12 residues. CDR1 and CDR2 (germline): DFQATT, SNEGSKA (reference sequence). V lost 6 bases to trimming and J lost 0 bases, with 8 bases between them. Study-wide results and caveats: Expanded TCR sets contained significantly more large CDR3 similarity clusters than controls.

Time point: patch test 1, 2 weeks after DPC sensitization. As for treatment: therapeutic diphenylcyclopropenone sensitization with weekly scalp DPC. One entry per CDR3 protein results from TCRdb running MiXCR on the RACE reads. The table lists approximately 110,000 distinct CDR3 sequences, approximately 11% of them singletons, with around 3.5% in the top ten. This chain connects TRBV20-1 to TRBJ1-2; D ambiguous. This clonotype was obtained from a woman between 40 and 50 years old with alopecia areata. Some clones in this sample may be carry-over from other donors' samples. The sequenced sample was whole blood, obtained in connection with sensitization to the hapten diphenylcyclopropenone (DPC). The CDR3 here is CSAAAANYGYTF. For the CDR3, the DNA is TGCAGTGCGGCAGCGGCTAACTATGGCTACACCTTC.